Included here is one TCR beta chain sequence, with context. This CDR3 spans 16 amino acids. Trimming left V 5 bases short and J 0 bases short, with 15 bases between. CDR1 and CDR2 (germline): SGHVS, FQNEAQ. TCRdb reanalysed the RT-PCR reads using MiXCR and keeps one entry per CDR3 protein. This table has about 520,000 distinct CDR3 sequences, 10% to 11% appearing once. This specimen comes from a study of response to subunit inactivated influenza vaccine. The V call is TRBV7-8, the J call TRBJ2-3; D is perhaps TRBD2 (7 bases). This clonotype was sampled from a man aged 50 to 60 who received an inactivated influenza vaccine. Specimen: PBMCs from blood, collected about 6 weeks after vaccination. The CDR3 nucleotides read TGTGCCAGCAGCCCACGTCGGGGGGCTAGCACAGATACGCAGTATTTT. Protein product: CASSPRRGASTDTQYF.